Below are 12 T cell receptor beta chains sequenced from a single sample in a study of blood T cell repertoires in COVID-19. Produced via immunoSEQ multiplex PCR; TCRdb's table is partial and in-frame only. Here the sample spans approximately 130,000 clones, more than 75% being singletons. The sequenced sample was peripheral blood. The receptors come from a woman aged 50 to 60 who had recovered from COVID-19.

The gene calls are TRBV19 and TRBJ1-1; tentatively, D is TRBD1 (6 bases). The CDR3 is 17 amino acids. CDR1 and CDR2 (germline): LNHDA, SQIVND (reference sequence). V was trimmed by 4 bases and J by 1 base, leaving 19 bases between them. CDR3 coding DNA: TGTGCCAGTAGTAGGCAAGGGGGAGACTTGGGGAACACTGAAGCTTTCTTT. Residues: CASSRQGGDLGNTEAFF.

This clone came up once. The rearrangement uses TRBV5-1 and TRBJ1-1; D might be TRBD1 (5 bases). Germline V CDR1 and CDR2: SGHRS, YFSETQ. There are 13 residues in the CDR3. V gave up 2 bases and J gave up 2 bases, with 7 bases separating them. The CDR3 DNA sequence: TGCGCCAGCAGCTTCGGGGGTAACACTGAAGCTTTCTTT. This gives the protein CASSFGGNTEAFF.

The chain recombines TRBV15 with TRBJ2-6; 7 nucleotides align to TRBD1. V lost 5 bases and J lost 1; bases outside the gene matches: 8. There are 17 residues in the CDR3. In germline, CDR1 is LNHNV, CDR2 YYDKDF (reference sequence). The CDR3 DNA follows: TGTGCCACCAGCCAGGGGGTCCTTATTTCTGGGGCCAACGTCCTGACTTTC. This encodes CATSQGVLISGANVLTF. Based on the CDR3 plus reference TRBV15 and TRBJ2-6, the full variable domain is DAMVIQNPRYQVTQFGKPVTLSCSQTLNHNVMYWYQQKSSQAPKLLFHYYDKDFNNEADTPDNFQSRRPNTSFCFLDIRSPGLGDTAMYLCATSQGVLISGANVLTFGAGSRLTVL.

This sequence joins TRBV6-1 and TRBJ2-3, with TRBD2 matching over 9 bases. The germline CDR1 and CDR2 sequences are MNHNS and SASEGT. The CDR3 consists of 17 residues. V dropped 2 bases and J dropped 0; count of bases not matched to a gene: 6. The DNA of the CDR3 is TGTGCCAGCAGTGAACAGCTAGCGGGGTCTAGCACAGATACGCAGTATTTT. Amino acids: CASSEQLAGSSTDTQYF.

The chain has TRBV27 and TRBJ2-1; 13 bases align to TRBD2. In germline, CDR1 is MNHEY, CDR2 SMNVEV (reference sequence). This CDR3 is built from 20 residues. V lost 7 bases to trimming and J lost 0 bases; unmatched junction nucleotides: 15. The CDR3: CASMLRGLAGVGFSYNEQFF. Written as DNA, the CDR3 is TGTGCCAGCATGTTGCGAGGACTAGCGGGGGTCGGATTCTCCTACAATGAGCAGTTCTTC.

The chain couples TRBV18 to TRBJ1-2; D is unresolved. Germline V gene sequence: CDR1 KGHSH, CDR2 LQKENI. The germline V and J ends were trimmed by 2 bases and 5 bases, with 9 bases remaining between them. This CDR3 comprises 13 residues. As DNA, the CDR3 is TGTGCCAGCTCACCAGGACGGGAATATGGCTACACCTTC. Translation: CASSPGREYGYTF.

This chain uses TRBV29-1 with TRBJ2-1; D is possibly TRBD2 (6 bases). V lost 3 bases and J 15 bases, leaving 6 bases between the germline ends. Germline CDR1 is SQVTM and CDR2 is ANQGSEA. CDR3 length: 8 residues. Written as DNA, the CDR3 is TGCAGCGTTGAGGGAGGGTTCTTC. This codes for CSVEGGFF.

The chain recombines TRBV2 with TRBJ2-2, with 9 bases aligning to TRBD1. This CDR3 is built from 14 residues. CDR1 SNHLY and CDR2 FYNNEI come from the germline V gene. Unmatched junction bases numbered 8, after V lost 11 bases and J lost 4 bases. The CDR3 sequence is CAGQGIRGTGELFF. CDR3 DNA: TGTGCCGGACAGGGGATTCGGGGCACCGGGGAGCTGTTTTTT.

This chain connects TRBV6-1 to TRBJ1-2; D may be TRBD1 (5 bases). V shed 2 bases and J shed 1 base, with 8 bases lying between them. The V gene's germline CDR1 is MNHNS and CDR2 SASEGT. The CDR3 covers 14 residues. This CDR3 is CASSEFRGNYGYTF. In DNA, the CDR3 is TGTGCCAGCAGTGAATTTAGGGGTAACTATGGCTACACCTTC.

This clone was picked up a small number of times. The CDR3 is CASSLIEGTEAFF. The DNA of the CDR3 is TGTGCCAGCAGCTTAATCGAGGGCACTGAAGCTTTCTTT. The chain recombines TRBV11-3 with TRBJ1-1; D gene ambiguous. The germline gives CDR1 SGHNT, CDR2 YENEEA. The CDR3 consists of 13 residues. V lost 2 bases to trimming and J lost 4 bases, with 8 bases between them.

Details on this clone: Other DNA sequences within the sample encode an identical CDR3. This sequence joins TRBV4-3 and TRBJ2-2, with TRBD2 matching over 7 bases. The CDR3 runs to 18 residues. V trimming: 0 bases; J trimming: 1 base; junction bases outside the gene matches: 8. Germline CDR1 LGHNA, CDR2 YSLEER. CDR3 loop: CASSQEALAALNTGELFF. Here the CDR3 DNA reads TGCGCCAGCAGCCAAGAGGCCCTAGCGGCTTTGAACACCGGGGAGCTGTTTTTT.

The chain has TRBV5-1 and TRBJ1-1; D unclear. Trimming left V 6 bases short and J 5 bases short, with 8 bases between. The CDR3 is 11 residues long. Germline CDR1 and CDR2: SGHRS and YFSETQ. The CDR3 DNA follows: TGCGCCAGCAAGCTTGGTACTGAAGCTTTCTTT. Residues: CASKLGTEAFF.